This is a list of T cell receptor beta chains from one sample in a study of T cells after yellow fever vaccination. TCRdb ran MiXCR on the 5' RACE reads and lists one entry per CDR3 protein. The table has approximately 120,000 distinct CDR3 sequences, 13% to 15% seen once; the top ten hold approximately 43%. The sample here was CD8+ T cells sorted from PBMCs, taken 5 days after the yellow fever booster vaccination. These receptors were obtained from a young man who received the YFV17D yellow fever vaccine. Each CDR3 is given with its conserved first and last residue. The D gene is left open where the match is weak. Some rows mark clone size as missing; the rest say once, few, many or name a class of expanded clone.

>NA|TRBJ2-5|TRBV6-1|NA
CASSEQLQGETQYF
TGTGCCAGCAGTGAACAACTTCAGGGGGAGACCCAGTACTTC
>few|TRBJ2-7|TRBV7-9|NA
CASSPPGQGYYEQYF
TGTGCCAGCAGCCCCCCGGGACAAGGGTACTACGAGCAGTACTTC
>few|TRBJ1-6|TRBV7-2|TRBD1
CASSLRQGASALHF
TGTGCCAGCAGCCTGAGACAGGGGGCCTCGGCCCTCCACTTT
>many|TRBJ2-5|TRBV7-9|NA
CASEGGGQETQYF
TGTGCCAGCGAAGGGGGGGGTCAAGAGACCCAGTACTTC
>few|TRBJ2-1|TRBV4-1|TRBD2
CASMRGGGANEQFF
TGCGCCAGCATGCGGGGCGGGGGGGCAAATGAGCAGTTCTTC
>few|TRBJ2-7|TRBV4-1|NA
CASSQVRGSGYEQYF
TGCGCCAGCAGCCAAGTGAGGGGAAGTGGCTACGAGCAGTACTTC
>few|TRBJ1-3|TRBV7-2|TRBD1
CASSVEGQAYSGNTIYF
TGTGCCAGCAGCGTTGAGGGACAGGCATACTCTGGAAACACCATATATTTT
>NA|TRBJ1-2|TRBV29-1|NA
CSVEDRLGQNYGYTF
TGCAGCGTTGAAGACCGGCTTGGACAGAACTATGGCTACACCTTC
>NA|TRBJ1-4|TRBV12-3/TRBV12-4|NA
CASSYPGTPRGEKLFF
TGTGCCAGCAGTTATCCCGGGACACCGAGGGGAGAAAAACTGTTTTTT
>NA|TRBJ2-3|TRBV5-4|NA
CASSLEDEQDTQYF
TGTGCCAGCAGCTTGGAGGATGAGCAAGATACGCAGTATTTT
>few|TRBJ1-5|TRBV7-9|NA
CASSLVGTNQPQHF
TGTGCCAGCAGCTTAGTAGGGACCAATCAGCCCCAGCATTTT
>many|TRBJ2-4|TRBV18|NA
CASSPLETVRTNIQYF
TGTGCCAGCTCACCCCTCGAGACAGTTAGGACAAACATTCAGTACTTC
>few|TRBJ1-6|TRBV27|NA
CASSSENYNSPLHF
TGTGCCAGCAGTTCAGAAAACTATAATTCACCCCTCCACTTT
>many|TRBJ2-1|TRBV4-1|NA
CASSQEWPGYSNEQFF
TGCGCCAGCAGCCAAGAGTGGCCAGGGTATTCCAATGAGCAGTTCTTC
>few|TRBJ2-3|TRBV18|NA
CASSPPSGSTDTQYF
TGTGCCAGCTCACCCCCCAGCGGGAGCACAGATACGCAGTATTTT
>few|TRBJ1-1|TRBV12-3/TRBV12-4|NA
CASHLGASTEAFF
TGTGCCAGCCATTTGGGGGCAAGCACTGAAGCTTTCTTT
>NA|TRBJ2-3|TRBV4-1|TRBD1
CASSQFNGDEGQGRETQYF
TGCGCCAGCAGCCAATTCAACGGCGACGAGGGACAGGGAAGGGAGACGCAGTATTTT
>NA|TRBJ2-3|TRBV9|TRBD2
CASSVGWRGATDTQYF
TGTGCCAGCAGCGTAGGATGGCGGGGGGCCACAGATACGCAGTATTTT
>few|TRBJ2-7|TRBV7-9|NA
CASSLRGRAGEQYF
TGTGCCAGCAGCTTAAGGGGCAGGGCTGGAGAGCAGTACTTC
>NA|TRBJ1-2|TRBV6-5|NA
CASSRPSGDGYTF
TGTGCCAGCAGTCGACCCTCGGGGGATGGCTACACCTTC
>NA|TRBJ2-7|TRBV5-1|NA
CASSMNDYEQYF
TGCGCCAGCAGCATGAATGACTACGAGCAGTACTTC
>few|TRBJ2-1|TRBV27|NA
CASSWSSSYNEQFF
TGTGCCAGCAGTTGGAGCAGCTCCTACAATGAGCAGTTCTTC
>NA|TRBJ1-2|TRBV6-6|NA
CASSYEQGDYGYTF
TGTGCCAGCAGCTACGAACAGGGTGACTATGGCTACACCTTC
>many|TRBJ2-2|TRBV23-1|NA
CASSRAPNTGELFF
TGCGCCAGCAGCAGGGCCCCGAACACCGGGGAGCTGTTTTTT
>NA|TRBJ1-3|TRBV6-2/TRBV6-3|NA
CASTPPGFSGNTIYF
TGTGCCAGCACCCCGCCCGGGTTCTCTGGAAACACCATATATTTT
>few|TRBJ2-7|TRBV29-1|TRBD2
CSAVSGETYEQYF
TGCAGCGCGGTTAGCGGGGAAACCTACGAGCAGTACTTC
>few|TRBJ2-7|TRBV4-3|NA
CASSQDMGAYEQYF
TGCGCCAGCAGCCAAGATATGGGGGCCTACGAGCAGTACTTC
>NA|TRBJ1-5|TRBV6-4|NA
CASIGDRANNQPQHF
TGTGCCAGCATCGGAGACCGGGCTAACAATCAGCCCCAGCATTTT
>NA|TRBJ1-1|TRBV25-1|NA
CASKTGSTEAFF
TGTGCCAGCAAAACAGGCTCCACTGAAGCTTTCTTT
>few|TRBJ1-1|TRBV7-2|NA
CASSGSLRTEAFF
TGTGCCAGCAGTGGCAGCCTAAGGACTGAAGCTTTCTTT
>NA|TRBJ2-7|TRBV4-1|NA
CASSQDLLVLYEQYF
TGCGCCAGCAGCCAAGATCTCTTAGTTCTCTACGAGCAGTACTTC
>NA|TRBJ1-3|TRBV28|NA
CASSLGYSGNTIYF
TGTGCCAGCAGTTTGGGGTACTCTGGAAACACCATATATTTT
>NA|TRBJ2-3|TRBV28|TRBD1
CASTKTGGGTDTQYF
TGTGCCAGCACTAAAACAGGGGGCGGCACAGATACGCAGTATTTT
>few|TRBJ2-1|TRBV6-5|NA
CASSYLGEQFF
TGTGCCAGCAGTTACCTCGGGGAGCAGTTCTTC
>few|TRBJ2-1|TRBV7-9|TRBD2
CASSLRLAGVNEQFF
TGTGCCAGCAGCTTGCGACTAGCGGGGGTTAATGAGCAGTTCTTC
>few|TRBJ2-2|TRBV10-3|NA
CAISESSNLPNTGELFF
TGTGCCATCAGTGAGTCGTCTAACCTACCGAACACCGGGGAGCTGTTTTTT
>few|TRBJ2-7|TRBV7-8|NA
CASSLPPDISYEQYF
TGTGCCAGCAGCTTACCTCCGGACATCTCCTACGAGCAGTACTTC
>few|TRBJ1-1|TRBV27|TRBD1
CASRTGSGWGPNTEAFF
TGTGCCAGCAGGACAGGGTCGGGATGGGGACCTAACACTGAAGCTTTCTTT
>NA|TRBJ2-3|TRBV14|NA
CASSYGRGLTDTQYF
TGTGCCAGCAGCTATGGGCGGGGGCTGACAGATACGCAGTATTTT
>NA|TRBJ2-7|TRBV19|NA
CASSFGAGASYEQYF
TGTGCCAGTAGTTTCGGGGCAGGGGCTTCCTACGAGCAGTACTTC
>few|TRBJ2-3|TRBV5-1|TRBD1
CASSLAQGAIDTQYF
TGCGCCAGCAGCTTGGCTCAGGGGGCCATAGATACGCAGTATTTT
>NA|TRBJ2-1|TRBV27|TRBD2
CASSYTSGALEQFF
TGTGCCAGCAGTTACACTAGCGGGGCCCTTGAGCAGTTCTTC
>NA|TRBJ1-2|TRBV12-3/TRBV12-4|NA
CASTPAIYGGGYTF
TGTGCCAGCACCCCAGCAATTTACGGGGGTGGCTACACCTTC